The TCR beta chain under discussion was sequenced for a study of blood T cell repertoires in COVID-19 (dated by TCRdb to between 2020 and 2021). About the investigation overall: Collaborator samples came from the United States, Italy and Spain and covered acute and convalescent phases of COVID-19. A freely available public database, intended as a resource for researchers studying the immune response to SARS-CoV-2, is where the repertoires were released. The prospective study material was composed of cDNA or gDNA derived from T cells, B-cell-depleted T cells, or PBMCs. The samples were drawn from two sources: the first 160 participants of the ongoing ImmuneRACE study, and over 950 subjects contributed by 6 global collaborators. Where available, HLA class I and class II types were obtained from metadata supplied by the sample provider rather than from assay-based typing. Subjects who had been exposed to COVID-19, were actively infected with it, or had recovered from it provided the deeply sampled blood TCRbeta repertoires that made up the dataset. A de-identified subject ID, COVID-19 status, age in years and sex were almost always included in the sample metadata. Paper-wide results and their limitations: How much clinical and demographic metadata was included differed by source and by participant, and the metadata was provided uncurated.

V loses 7 bases, J loses 4 bases, and the germline ends lie 13 bases apart. The CDR3, from cysteine to phenylalanine, totals 12 residues. Just the 36-base CDR3 DNA is kept, in frame starting at base 1. Based on the germline V gene (reference sequence), the CDR1 and CDR2 sequences are GTSNPN and SVGIG. The collaborating institutions used their own protocols to collect whole blood in K2EDTA tubes. For TCRbeta analysis, collaborators shipped samples in one of three forms: frozen whole blood, isolated PBMCs, or DNA extracted from either of those sample types. The immunoSEQ Assay, a bias-controlled multiplex PCR, was used to amplify TCRbeta CDR3 regions from genomic DNA. The paper's data handling went like this. Within the assay, amplification of reference gene primers was used to estimate how many nucleated cells each sample contained. Sequence reads were collapsed and filtered to measure the absolute abundance of every unique TCRbeta CDR3 rearrangement. For each sample, productive Simpson clonality was calculated by taking the square root of Simpson's diversity index across productive rearrangements. Imported from immuneACCESS, the table was reduced by TCRdb to in-frame sequences with V and J called. These copies leave out some clones; in studies compared against another copy, an unresolved V gene accounts for under half, and the cause of the remainder is not known. The V and J calls and clone size were taken over from that table, and D and trimming were inferred from the DNA. In all, the sample holds roughly 75,000 clones, and around 79% of those were seen once. The ten largest clonotypes hold 11% of the sample.

To note about this clone: Its specific antigen is unknown. No base quality information exists; no much larger clone differs at one position.

The clonotype was recovered from a man aged 45-65 years with acute or convalescent COVID-19. The material sequenced was peripheral blood. The rearrangement joined TRBV30 to TRBJ1-2; the D segment cannot be called with confidence. The CDR3 protein sequence reads: CASSKSVYGYTF. The DNA reads as follows: TGTGCCTCGTCTAAGTCGGTCTATGGCTACACCTTC.